Below, 10 T cell receptor beta chains from the same sample are listed, as sequenced in a study of patients and donors after allogeneic stem cell transplantation. TCRdb ran MiXCR on the RT-PCR reads and lists one entry per CDR3 protein. This sample has 780 or so distinct CDR3 sequences; around 2% occur once, and the top ten carry approximately 27%. The sequencing sample was made of blood, either unsorted or a sorted T cell fraction (not recorded which). These TCRs come from a human donor who was either an allogeneic HSCT recipient or a stem cell or donor lymphocyte infusion donor (not recorded which). It is not recorded whose cells these are; they may come from a transplant donor.

This clonotype has only a few counts. This chain's CDR3 is CASMLAGGNNEQFF. The CDR3 DNA sequence: TGTGCCAGCATGCTAGCGGGGGGGAACAATGAGCAGTTCTTC. J is TRBJ2-1 and V is TRBV11-2, with TRBD2 matching over 12 bases. This CDR3 is built from 14 residues. Trimming took 7 bases from V and 5 from J; bases not matched to a gene: 3. Germline V lookup: CDR1 SGHAT, CDR2 FQNNGV.

Within the sample, this clonotype is medium-sized. The rearrangement uses TRBV11-1 and TRBJ1-6, with D unclear. Germline CDR1 SGHAT, CDR2 FQDESV (reference sequence). The V and J ends lost 2 bases and 10 bases respectively, with 9 bases between them. This CDR3 contains 13 residues. Here the CDR3 DNA reads TGTGCCAGCAGCTTAAGGGTAGAATCACCCCTCCACTTT. Translation gives CASSLRVESPLHF.

This clonotype is medium-sized by share. The CDR3 reads CASSQAGAEQFF. The CDR3 DNA follows: TGTGCCAGCAGCCAAGCCGGGGCCGAGCAGTTCTTC. The genes are TRBV3-1 and TRBJ2-1, with D perhaps TRBD1 or TRBD2 (5 bases each). Trimming pared 1 base from V and 10 bases from J, leaving 8 bases between. Per the germline V gene, CDR1 is LGHDT and CDR2 is YNNKEL (reference sequence). CDR3 length: 12 amino acids.

This clonotype is medium-sized within its sample. The chain links TRBV10-3 to TRBJ1-1; D perhaps matches TRBD1 (6 bases). V was cut by 5 bases and J by 0 bases, with 16 bases left in between. CDR1 is ENHRY, CDR2 SYGVKD, per germline. This CDR3 contains 16 residues. The CDR3 sequence is CAISHREGGLNTEAFF. The CDR3 DNA reads as TGTGCCATCAGTCACAGGGAGGGAGGACTGAACACTGAAGCTTTCTTT.

V and J are TRBV5-6 and TRBJ2-7, with D perhaps matching TRBD2 (6 bases). The CDR3 spans 14 residues. V dropped 9 bases and J dropped 5 bases, with 21 bases sitting between them. Looked up from germline, CDR1 is SGHDT and CDR2 is YYEEEE. CDR3 loop: CATLPWDSSHEQYF. The CDR3 DNA reads as TGTGCCACCCTCCCATGGGACTCTTCCCACGAGCAGTACTTC.

The rearrangement links TRBV27 to TRBJ1-2; D may be TRBD1 (5 bases). Germline CDR1 and CDR2: MNHEY and SMNVEV (reference sequence). V was clipped by 8 bases and J by 6 bases, with 25 bases between them. CDR3 length: 16 amino acids. This CDR3 is CASGSGDGARMDGYTF. As DNA, the CDR3 is TGTGCCAGCGGATCGGGAGATGGGGCAAGGATGGATGGCTACACCTTC.

This clonotype is judged medium-sized (0.01 to 0.1%). The gene calls are TRBV7-2 and TRBJ1-6; D might be TRBD1 (6 bases). Germline lookup yields CDR1 SGHTA and CDR2 FQGNSA. V was cut by 5 bases and J by 7 bases, with 9 bases left in between. The CDR3 runs 13 residues. The DNA for the CDR3 is TGTGCCAGCAGCACGGACAGCAATTCACCCCTCCACTTT. Protein sequence: CASSTDSNSPLHF.

The chain joins TRBV20-1 to TRBJ2-7; a possible D gene is TRBD1 (5 bases). The CDR3 extends over 14 amino acids. Deletions cut 7 bases from V and 0 bases from J, with 16 bases between. Germline V gene sequence: CDR1 DFQATT, CDR2 SNEGSKA (reference sequence). The chain's CDR3 is CSGTDMVNSYEQYF. The CDR3 region has the DNA TGCAGTGGGACGGACATGGTAAACTCCTACGAGCAGTACTTC.

By sample fraction, this clonotype is medium-sized. The rearrangement links TRBV5-6 to TRBJ2-1; D is unclear. CDR3 length: 11 amino acids. With 4 bases removed from V and 9 bases from J, the gap between germline ends came to 8 bases. Germline loops: CDR1 SGHDT, CDR2 YYEEEE. Written as DNA, the CDR3 is TGTGCCAGCAGCACCGACGGTGAGCAGTTCTTC. This encodes CASSTDGEQFF.

This clonotype is labeled as large. The chain is built from TRBV4-2 and TRBJ2-7; no clear D gene. V dropped 0 bases and J dropped 3 bases, with 6 bases sitting between them. The CDR3 loop spans 13 amino acids. Looked up from germline, CDR1 is LGHNA and CDR2 is YNFKEQ. CDR3: CASSQDRGYEQYF. The CDR3 nucleotides read TGTGCCAGCAGCCAAGATAGAGGCTACGAGCAGTACTTC.